This entry concerns a single TCR beta chain. Its antigen is not yet known. No base quality values were provided; no much bigger clone lies one nucleotide off. TCR CDR3 regions were amplified from genomic DNA by multiplex PCR using the deep immunoSEQ assay. Extracted genomic DNA from each cell subset was spread evenly across all wells of several immunoSEQ 96-well plates, with each plate serving as a replicate. For sorted subsets, each replicate PCR was loaded with around 200 ng genomic DNA, equivalent to 25,000 to 30,000 T cell genomes. Purified libraries were quantified with a Qubit 3.0 fluorometer, sized on a Bioanalyzer 2100, and re-quantified with the KAPA Library Quantification kit. Every immunoSEQ 96-well plate was sequenced on a separate single-read 150-cycle Illumina NextSeq 550 flow cell. The original methods were these. Because the immunoSEQ output included only junctional sequences and no quality scores, the filtering could not be the same as the filtering used for full-length reads. To assign V/J genes and CDR3, sequences were annotated using PyIR, a Python wrapper for IgBLAST v1.9, with IMGT germline references. Any read was removed if the V/J assignment was weak (E-value above 1e-6), the CDR3 was missing, or the read contained stop codons, out-of-frame junctions, or ambiguous translated residues. V3J clonotypes were defined as sequences sharing an identical inferred V gene, J gene, and CDR3 amino acid sequence. The percentage overlap between two repertoires was calculated by dividing the number of shared unique clonotypes by the size of the smaller repertoire. Three approaches were used to assess repertoire richness: RTK rarefaction, the Chao1 estimator, and Recon v2.1 estimates of unobserved clonotypes. Generation probabilities were computed with OLGA for all TCRbeta clonotypes obtained by the gDNA method from several donors. The immuneACCESS repertoire file appears here via TCRdb, limited to in-frame rearrangements. These files lack a portion of the clones; in checked studies, under half of the deficit traces to unresolved V genes, and the cause of the others is not known. That table is the source of V, J and clone size, and D and trimming were worked out from the DNA. This sample is represented by fewer than 400,000 clones; around 67% of them were singletons. Together, the top ten hold around a tenth of the sample.

This sample was included in a study of shared clonotypes between healthy human individuals (dated by TCRdb to about 2020). Regarding the research as a whole: The cohort included three men and a couple of women between 18 and 49 years of age. For each donor, CD4 naive and CD4 memory were each run on three plates, CD8 naive on two plates, and CD8 memory on one plate. Blood TCR repertoires of about 5 healthy adults were deeply sequenced to estimate repertoire size and the extent of clonotype sharing between individuals. To increase sequencing depth and limit assay-specific biases, TCR repertoire library preparation and sequencing were carried out by different laboratories using diverse techniques. Per donor, leukapheresis produced somewhere between about 0.94 and 10 billion PBMCs. General conclusions and limits of the study: Sampling was restricted to blood, and TCR repertoires in tissues likely differ from the TCR repertoires found in blood. Because the study included a small number of donors, the genetic and exposure-history diversity represented was limited. Estimated clonotype richness was generally larger for naive than for memory subsets. Clonotypes shared by all four sorted-subset donors showed higher generation probabilities than non-shared clonotypes. Even with the large sequencing depth, rarefaction of the sorted-subset datasets indicated that sequencing was incomplete. Sharing across a few donors was observed for approximately 5% of naive CD4, over 3% of naive CD8, 2% to 2.5% of memory CD4, and approximately 0.41% of memory CD8 clonotypes. Pairwise subsampling indicated that sequencing depth was expected to affect the degree of clonotype sharing among donors.

V is reduced by 6 bases and J by 2 bases, leaving a spacing of 15 bases between them. From the cysteine through the phenylalanine, the CDR3 covers 15 amino acids. Only the CDR3 region is kept as DNA, spanning 45 bases read in frame from base 1. From a lookup of the germline V gene, CDR1 and CDR2 are MNHEY and SVGAGI. The donors were healthy, HIV-negative adults who had no recently reported acute infections or vaccinations. Every donor was a Caucasian adult living in Nashville, Tennessee, USA. CD4+ T cells were enriched by magnetic negative selection; naive cells were then positively selected on CD45RA, and the negative fraction formed the memory subset. Blood was obtained by leukapheresis, after which PBMCs were separated by Ficoll-Histopaque density gradient centrifugation and cryopreserved in liquid nitrogen vapor phase. Analytical flow cytometry was used to check the purity and quantity of each magnetically sorted T cell population. From each sorted fraction, genomic DNA was isolated and quantified by UV absorbance on a Nanodrop 2000c.

The sequence is built from TRBV6-5 and TRBJ2-3; TRBD1 is a possible D gene, resting on 6 matching bases. The material sequenced was memory CD4+ T cells sorted from blood. The cell subset or site label, read with the paper, signifies: CD45RA-negative fraction. The clonotype was recovered from a man younger than 45 in good health. CDR3 loop: CASRAHRAVTDTQYF. The nucleotide sequence is given as TGTGCCAGCAGGGCCCACAGGGCGGTCACAGATACGCAGTATTTT.